The 22 T cell receptor beta chains below come from one sample, sequenced in a study of blood T cells in healthy people across ages. The authors ran a second PCR of roughly 6 to 12 cycles using a sample-barcoded 5' primer and a J-beta primer mix. TCRdb called the 5' RACE reads again in MiXCR, with one record for every CDR3 protein. The sample shows approximately 690,000 distinct CDR3 sequences, 40% to 45% of them seen only once. Sequencing used blood. Every receptor here comes from a man at least 80 years old in good health.

The genes are TRBV10-2 and TRBJ2-3; TRBD2 matches at 8 bases. The CDR3 contains 19 residues. J was trimmed by 0 bases and V by 2 bases; bases with no gene match: 13. CDR1 and CDR2 (germline): WSHSY, SAAADI. The CDR3 region is CASSEATPGTRGSTDTQYF. CDR3 in DNA: TGCGCCAGCAGTGAGGCGACACCAGGGACTAGGGGAAGCACAGATACGCAGTATTTT.

The CDR3 protein is CASSLGRGESNEQFF. The CDR3 DNA follows: TGTGCCAGCAGCTTAGGCCGGGGGGAAAGCAATGAGCAGTTCTTC. The J gene is TRBJ2-1, the V gene TRBV7-2; 7 positions match TRBD2. The V and J ends lost 1 base and 6 bases, in that order; junction bases with no gene match: 6. The CDR3 runs to 15 residues. Germline V gene sequence: CDR1 SGHTA, CDR2 FQGNSA.

This clonotype was found many times. V usage is TRBV7-2 and J usage is TRBJ2-4; tentatively, D is TRBD1 (6 bases). CDR1 SGHTA and CDR2 FQGNSA come from the germline V gene. The CDR3 totals 14 residues. The V end was cut by 5 bases, the J end by 9 bases, with 17 bases between. The CDR3 sequence is CASSPNRDRGIQYF. In DNA, the CDR3 is TGTGCCAGCAGCCCAAACAGGGATCGGGGCATTCAGTACTTC.

The genes are TRBV10-3 and TRBJ2-1, with D unclear. Trimming stripped 0 bases from V and 10 bases from J, with 10 bases between. CDR1 ENHRY and CDR2 SYGVKD come from the germline V gene. There are 13 residues in the CDR3. The CDR3 spells CAISESKFAEQFF. The CDR3 DNA is TGTGCCATCAGTGAGTCGAAGTTCGCGGAGCAGTTCTTC.

This clonotype was seen more than once but under ten times. The chain joins TRBV7-2 to TRBJ1-5, with D unresolved. The CDR3 extends over 14 amino acids. Trimming removed 5 bases at V and 7 bases at J, with 15 bases between. The V gene's germline CDR1 is SGHTA and CDR2 FQGNSA. Written as DNA, the CDR3 is TGTGCCAGCAGCAGAGAACAGTTAAGCCAGCCCCAGCATTTT. Residues: CASSREQLSQPQHF.

A word on this clonotype: A clone one base away is much larger, so this may be a read error. V gene TRBV6-5 combines with J gene TRBJ2-5, with a possible D match to TRBD1 (6 bases). The CDR3 extends over 15 amino acids. The germline gives CDR1 MNHEY, CDR2 SVGAGI. CDR3 nucleotides: TGTGTCAGCAGTTCCCTGACAGGACTTAGAGAGACCCAGTACTTC. Its protein product is CVSSSLTGLRETQYF.

V gene TRBV7-2 combines with J gene TRBJ2-7; D unresolved. V was pared by 5 bases and J by 1 base, with 15 bases between. CDR3 length: 15 residues. Germline V lookup: CDR1 SGHTA, CDR2 FQGNSA. CDR3 sequence: CASSPQPLRSYEQYF. The CDR3 DNA is TGTGCCAGCAGCCCCCAGCCCCTTAGGTCCTACGAGCAGTACTTC.

This clonotype was counted only a few times. The J gene is TRBJ2-2, the V gene TRBV12-3 or TRBV12-4; TRBD1 aligns across 8 bases. The CDR3 is 15 amino acids. V lost 6 bases to trimming and J lost 5 bases; unmatched junction nucleotides: 8. The CDR3 coding sequence is TGTGCCAGCAGCTCCGGACAGGGCCGAACCGGGGAGCTGTTTTTT. Protein: CASSSGQGRTGELFF.

The V call is TRBV20-1, the J call TRBJ2-1; maybe TRBD1 (5 bases). Germline V gene data show CDR1 as DFQATT and CDR2 as SNEGSKA (reference sequence). The CDR3 runs 13 residues. The germline V and J ends were trimmed by 8 bases and 7 bases, with 18 bases remaining between them. The CDR3 sequence: CSPGGHLGNEQFF. Written as DNA, the CDR3 is TGCAGTCCTGGTGGACATCTAGGAAATGAGCAGTTCTTC.

This chain joins TRBV5-1 and TRBJ1-4; 7 bases line up with TRBD1. There are 14 residues in the CDR3. Germline V gives CDR1 SGHRS, CDR2 YFSETQ. V shed 3 bases, J shed 8 bases, and the junction held 7 bases outside the gene matches. In DNA, the CDR3 is TGCGCCAGCAGCTCTGACAGGGCCTTCGAAAAACTGTTTTTT. As protein: CASSSDRAFEKLFF.

The chain joins TRBV6-2 or TRBV6-3 to TRBJ2-3; D is uncertain. This CDR3 has 14 residues. CDR1 and CDR2 (germline): MNHEY, SVGEGT. The V end was cut by 6 bases, the J end by 4 bases, with 14 bases between. The CDR3 spells CASSNNRAADTQYF. CDR3 DNA sequence: TGTGCCAGCAGCAACAACCGAGCCGCAGATACGCAGTATTTT.

This chain uses TRBV7-8 with TRBJ2-2; tentatively, D is TRBD1 (5 bases). V was clipped by 4 bases and J by 0 bases, with 12 bases between them. Looked up from germline, CDR1 is SGHVS and CDR2 is FQNEAQ. CDR3 length: 16 amino acids. The CDR3 DNA follows: TGTGCCAGCAGCTCGACAGCGTCAACGAACACCGGGGAGCTGTTTTTT. Protein: CASSSTASTNTGELFF. Looking up the rest from reference TRBV7-8 and TRBJ2-2 gives the full variable domain: GAGVSQSPRYKVAKRGQDVALRCDPISGHVSLFWYQQALGQGPEFLTYFQNEAQLDKSGLPSDRFFAERPEGSVSTLKIQRTQQEDSAVYLCASSSTASTNTGELFFGEGSRLTVL.

The chain has TRBV29-1 and TRBJ2-3; D perhaps matches TRBD1 (6 bases). This CDR3 region has 13 residues. V dropped 7 bases and J dropped 0 bases, with 11 bases sitting between them. Germline loops: CDR1 SQVTM, CDR2 ANQGSEA. In DNA form, the CDR3 reads TGCAGCGCTAGGGACACTAGCACAGATACGCAGTATTTT. Translating it yields CSARDTSTDTQYF.

V gene TRBV6-5 combines with J gene TRBJ1-6, with D maybe TRBD1 (5 bases). The germline gives CDR1 MNHEY, CDR2 SVGAGI. The CDR3 sequence is 13 residues long. Trimming shortened V by 7 bases and J by 6 bases, and 10 bases separated the two germline ends. As DNA, the CDR3 is TGTGCCAGCACGACGGGGGTTAATTCACCCCTCCACTTT. Amino acid sequence: CASTTGVNSPLHF.

For the CDR3, the DNA is TGCAGTGCTAGTTTCGGGGCCTATGAAAAACTGTTTTTT. Amino acids: CSASFGAYEKLFF. The chain has TRBV20-1 and TRBJ1-4; possibly TRBD1 for D (5 bases). Trimming took 3 bases from V and 6 from J, leaving 11 bases between them. This CDR3 region has 13 residues. Germline V gene sequence: CDR1 DFQATT, CDR2 SNEGSKA (reference sequence).

This clonotype was recorded a few times. This chain uses TRBV7-8 with TRBJ2-3; D call uncertain. CDR3 length: 13 amino acids. The germline V gene encodes CDR1 SGHVS and CDR2 FQNEAQ. With 5 bases removed from V and 4 bases from J, the gap between germline ends came to 10 bases. CDR3: CASSPPPPDTQYF. CDR3 nucleotides: TGTGCCAGCAGCCCACCTCCCCCAGATACGCAGTATTTT. Using reference TRBV7-8 and TRBJ2-3 for the parts outside the CDR3, the full variable domain is GAGVSQSPRYKVAKRGQDVALRCDPISGHVSLFWYQQALGQGPEFLTYFQNEAQLDKSGLPSDRFFAERPEGSVSTLKIQRTQQEDSAVYLCASSPPPPDTQYFGPGTRLTVL.

A few counts support this clonotype. This rearrangement joins TRBV12-3 or TRBV12-4 to TRBJ2-7; 10 bases line up with TRBD1. The CDR3 extends over 14 amino acids. The junction had 4 bases not matched to a gene; V was cut back by 6 bases and J by 2 bases. Here the CDR3 DNA reads TGTGCCAGCAGCATCGGACAGGGGGCCTACGAGCAGTACTTC. It encodes CASSIGQGAYEQYF.

The chain has TRBV20-1 and TRBJ2-3, with D possibly TRBD1 on 5 matching bases. Per the germline V gene, CDR1 is DFQATT and CDR2 is SNEGSKA (reference sequence). This CDR3 spans 11 amino acids. Trimming took 8 bases from V and 2 from J, leaving 8 bases between them. The CDR3 loop reads CSIRDTDTQYF. The CDR3 DNA sequence: TGCAGTATCAGGGACACAGATACGCAGTATTTT.

This clonotype was recorded many times. The chain employs TRBV29-1 and TRBJ2-1; D possibly corresponds to TRBD1 (6 bases). This CDR3 is built from 14 residues. V shed 1 base and J shed 4 bases, with 11 bases lying between them. Germline loops: CDR1 SQVTM, CDR2 ANQGSEA. The CDR3 nucleotides are TGCAGCGTTGAAGGGGGGCAGGCTTACAATGAGCAGTTCTTC. This gives the protein CSVEGGQAYNEQFF.

Details on this clonotype: One end of the junction does not line up with germline, which may come from a read error. The chain links TRBV7-2 to TRBJ2-4; D is undetermined. TRBJ2-7 matches the DNA end more closely, so the J call is doubtful. Looked up from germline, CDR1 is SGHTA and CDR2 is FQGNSA. The CDR3 extends over 14 amino acids. CDR3 bases: TGTGTCAGCAGCTTAGAATACAGCAACTACGAGCAGTACTTC. Protein: CVSSLEYSNYEQYF.

This chain connects TRBV2 to TRBJ1-5, with TRBD1 matching 7 bases. The germline V gene has CDR1 SNHLY and CDR2 FYNNEI. The junction had 6 bases not matched to a gene; V was cut back by 4 bases and J by 6 bases. The CDR3 is 14 amino acids. The CDR3: CASSGQGRGQPQHF. CDR3 in DNA: TGTGCCAGCAGTGGACAGGGTAGGGGTCAGCCCCAGCATTTT. The full variable domain, in which reference TRBV2 and TRBJ1-5 provide the parts outside the CDR3, is EPEVTQTPSHQVTQMGQEVILRCVPISNHLYFYWYRQILGQKVEFLVSFYNNEISEKSEIFDDQFSVERPDGSNFTLKIRSTKLEDSAMYFCASSGQGRGQPQHFGDGTRLSIL.

The chain combines TRBV11-1 with TRBJ2-3, with 14 bases lining up with TRBD2. Germline V gene lookup returns CDR1 SGHAT and CDR2 FQDESV (reference sequence). CDR3 length: 20 residues. Trimming removed 0 bases from V and 9 bases from J; junction bases left unmatched: 17. The CDR3 bases are TGTGCCAGCAGCTTAGCCCTGGGGGCACAGGGGACTAGCGGGAGAGGGACGCAGTATTTT. Residues: CASSLALGAQGTSGRGTQYF.